The rows below give T cell receptor beta chains drawn from one sample of a study of T cells after yellow fever vaccination. MiXCR, run by TCRdb on the 5' RACE reads, gives a single entry per CDR3 protein. The sample includes 300,000 to 350,000 distinct CDR3 sequences, around 4.1% of them seen just once. The sequenced sample was PBMCs, obtained 5 days after the yellow fever booster vaccination. The origin of the receptors is a man aged 18 to 29 who received the YFV17D yellow fever vaccine. The CDR3 runs from the conserved cysteine through the conserved F or W. Fields, in order: CDR3 DNA, CDR3 protein, D gene, clone size, J gene, V gene. The D gene is left open where the match is weak. Size values are once, few and many counts, or a class for expanded clones, and some rows have none.

TGTGCCAGCAGCCCAAAGGGTTCCGACACCCGGCGAATCACAGATACGCAGTATTTT | CASSPKGSDTRRITDTQYF | - | - | TRBJ2-3 | TRBV7-8
TGTGCCAGCAGCTTCCAGGGGGCTGGAAACACCATATATTTT | CASSFQGAGNTIYF | TRBD1 | - | TRBJ1-3 | TRBV5-6
TGCAGTGCTACAACTAGGCCGAACACCGGGGAGCTGTTTTTT | CSATTRPNTGELFF | - | few | TRBJ2-2 | TRBV20-1
TGCAGTGCAAAGGGACTGTTGAACACCGGGGAGCTGTTTTTT | CSAKGLLNTGELFF | - | - | TRBJ2-2 | TRBV20-1
TGTGCCAGCAGTTACGATTTTCAGCCCCAGCATTTT | CASSYDFQPQHF | - | - | TRBJ1-5 | TRBV6-6
TGTGCCAGCAGCCAAGGGCAAGGGCGGAGTGAGCAGTTCTTC | CASSQGQGRSEQFF | - | - | TRBJ2-1 | TRBV4-2
TGTGCCAGCAGCCAAGATGACGGCTATAACACCGGGGAGCTGTTTTTT | CASSQDDGYNTGELFF | - | - | TRBJ2-2 | TRBV3-1
TGTGCCACCAGCAGAGGAGGAACTGGGATCAATCAGCCCCAGCATTTT | CATSRGGTGINQPQHF | - | many | TRBJ1-5 | TRBV15
TGTGCCAGCAGCCAGAACGCAAAAGAGACCCAGTACTTC | CASSQNAKETQYF | - | - | TRBJ2-5 | TRBV3-1
TGCGCCAGCAGCCAAGATGAGGGAAACACCATATATTTT | CASSQDEGNTIYF | - | - | TRBJ1-3 | TRBV4-1
TGCGCCAGCAGCTTGGCGCCAGGAGAAAACATTCAGTACTTC | CASSLAPGENIQYF | - | many | TRBJ2-4 | TRBV5-1
TGCGCCAGCAAGGAGGGCCCCCCTGGCACTGAAGCTTTCTTT | CASKEGPPGTEAFF | - | few | TRBJ1-1 | TRBV5-1
TGTGCCAGCAGCCAAGGAGCCAGTCCTCAGGACACGCAGTATTTT | CASSQGASPQDTQYF | - | many | TRBJ2-3 | TRBV4-2
TGTGCCAGCAGCTTACGGGCAGGGTCAGGCGAGCAGTACTTC | CASSLRAGSGEQYF | - | - | TRBJ2-7 | TRBV5-5
TGTGCTAGTGGGGCCCCCGGGACAGGGAATCAGCCCCAGCATTTT | CASGAPGTGNQPQHF | TRBD1 | many | TRBJ1-5 | TRBV12-5
TGTGCCAGCGCCCCACTCGGGGGGCGATTGAATTCACCCCTCCACTTT | CASAPLGGRLNSPLHF | - | - | TRBJ1-6 | TRBV7-2
TGTGCCAGCAGCTTATACAGGGGCGACACCGGGGAGCTGTTTTTT | CASSLYRGDTGELFF | TRBD1 | - | TRBJ2-2 | TRBV7-9
TGCAGTGCTAGGCCTCGGTTAGCTGGCCAAGAGACCCAGTACTTC | CSARPRLAGQETQYF | - | few | TRBJ2-5 | TRBV20-1
TGTGCCAGCAGACAAGCGGGGGGCCTTTCCGCAGCCAAAAACATTCAGTACTTC | CASRQAGGLSAAKNIQYF | TRBD2 | - | TRBJ2-4 | TRBV3-1
TGTGCCAGCAGCCGGGGGCACACCGGGGAGCTGTTTTTT | CASSRGHTGELFF | - | many | TRBJ2-2 | TRBV6-2/TRBV6-3
TGTGCCAGCAGCCCCGACAAATTGGTCAGAGATACGCAGTATTTT | CASSPDKLVRDTQYF | - | - | TRBJ2-3 | TRBV7-6
TGTGCCAGCAGTGAAAATCGAGGGCTGGGAGCTTTCTTT | CASSENRGLGAFF | - | - | TRBJ1-1 | TRBV6-1
TGCAGCGCGCACAGGGGTTCAGATACGCAGTATTTT | CSAHRGSDTQYF | TRBD1 | many | TRBJ2-3 | TRBV29-1
TGTGCCAGCAGCTTCTTACAGGGTAGTTTGGAAGAGACCCAGTACTTC | CASSFLQGSLEETQYF | - | - | TRBJ2-5 | TRBV11-2
TGTGCCAGCAGCCCGTACGAGGGGGTTCTAAGAGAGACCCAGTACTTC | CASSPYEGVLRETQYF | - | many | TRBJ2-5 | TRBV4-2
TGCGCCAGCAGCTTGGAAGTGACTAGAGGTGATACGCAGTATTTT | CASSLEVTRGDTQYF | - | - | TRBJ2-3 | TRBV5-1
TGCGCCAGCAGCTGGGAAGGGACAGACACTGAAGCTTTCTTT | CASSWEGTDTEAFF | TRBD1 | few | TRBJ1-1 | TRBV5-1
TGTGCCAGCAGCTCCGAGGGACAGGGCCGCGAAGGTGAAAAACTGTTTTTT | CASSSEGQGREGEKLFF | TRBD1 | few | TRBJ1-4 | TRBV27
TGTGCCAGCAGTTTTACGGACAGCTATGGCTACACCTTC | CASSFTDSYGYTF | - | few | TRBJ1-2 | TRBV28
TGTGCCAGCAGCCAAGAATACGTGTCGGCAGATACGCAGTATTTT | CASSQEYVSADTQYF | - | - | TRBJ2-3 | TRBV3-1
TGTGCCAGCAGCCCCCTCCCGGGGATAGAGACCCAGTACTTC | CASSPLPGIETQYF | - | few | TRBJ2-5 | TRBV27
TGTGCCAGCAGCTTAGGACAGGTGAACATTCAGTACTTC | CASSLGQVNIQYF | - | many | TRBJ2-4 | TRBV11-2
TGTGCCAGCAGCTTAAAGGGACAGCCCCAGCATTTT | CASSLKGQPQHF | - | many | TRBJ1-5 | TRBV5-6
TGCAGTGCTGGGGGGGTCGCCACAGATACGCAGTATTTT | CSAGGVATDTQYF | TRBD2 | few | TRBJ2-3 | TRBV20-1
TGTGCCAGCAGCACAACTAGCGGGGGGGAAACCCAGTACTTC | CASSTTSGGETQYF | TRBD2 | - | TRBJ2-5 | TRBV7-2
TGTGCCAGCAGTGGCGCGGGTGCGAACGACGGCTCACCCCTCCACTTT | CASSGAGANDGSPLHF | - | few | TRBJ1-6 | TRBV12-3/TRBV12-4
TGTGCCAGCAGCCCTGGCGGGGGGGGCGGTACAGATACGCAGTATTTT | CASSPGGGGGTDTQYF | TRBD2 | once | TRBJ2-3 | TRBV3-1
TGCAGTGCTAGAGAGGGGGGGGCTGGGACCCAGTACTTC | CSAREGGAGTQYF | - | - | TRBJ2-5 | TRBV20-1
TGTGCCAGCAGTTACCCGGGACAGGGACACTACGAGCAGTACTTC | CASSYPGQGHYEQYF | TRBD1 | - | TRBJ2-7 | TRBV6-5
TGCGCCAGCAGCCAAGATCGGGCTAGCGGGGAGAACACCGGGGAGCTGTTTTTT | CASSQDRASGENTGELFF | TRBD2 | few | TRBJ2-2 | TRBV4-3
TGTGCCAGCAGCCCCAGGGTGCTCGAGCATTACTTC | CASSPRVLEHYF | - | - | TRBJ2-7 | TRBV7-6
TGTGCCAGCAGCTTGCGTGCCCAGGTGTGGGAGACCCAGTACTTC | CASSLRAQVWETQYF | - | many | TRBJ2-5 | TRBV7-9
TGTGCCAGCAGCGTACTAGCGGGGGGAGTCACAGATACGCAGTATTTT | CASSVLAGGVTDTQYF | TRBD2 | many | TRBJ2-3 | TRBV7-6
TGTGCCAGCAGGGATTGGAGTTTGGATACGCAGTATTTT | CASRDWSLDTQYF | - | many | TRBJ2-3 | TRBV6-2/TRBV6-3